The sequence of this TCR beta chain was determined in a study of T cells after yellow fever vaccination. This clonotype was seen more than once but under ten times. Its antigen is unknown. TCRdb re-derived calls from the 5' RACE reads in MiXCR, one entry per CDR3 protein. The sample lists about 510,000 distinct CDR3 sequences, 20% to 25% occurring once. Points from the study as a whole: Contaminating bulk clonotypes could be abundant in FACS-sorted repertoires.

This CDR3 is built from 16 residues. With 5 bases removed from V and 7 bases from J, the gap between germline ends came to 23 bases. The germline CDR1 and CDR2 sequences are MNHEY and SMNVEV (reference sequence). The clonotype originates from a man between 18 and 29 years old who received the YFV17D yellow fever vaccine. This chain links TRBV27 with TRBJ1-2, with D possibly matching TRBD1 (6 bases). This specimen consisted of PBMCs, obtained about 21 days after the first yellow fever vaccination. CDR3 DNA: TGTGCCAGCAGTCCGGGCACCTGGGGGGCGTTCTCTGGCTACACCTTC. Amino acids: CASSPGTWGAFSGYTF.